The sequence of this TCR beta chain was determined in a study of T cells after yellow fever vaccination (dated by TCRdb to between 2018 and 2021). Study-wide context: The SMART-Seq v4 Ultra Low Input RNA kit was used to prepare libraries from fractions with low cell numbers. Bulk TCR alpha and beta repertoires were sequenced longitudinally to track T-cell clones before and after primary and booster YFV17D yellow fever vaccination. The cohort comprised two healthy male donors, one aged 18 to 29 and one aged 30 to 40 years. Blood samples were taken at several timepoints before and after primary and secondary immunization, and bulk PBMC replicates and cell subsets were isolated. Results and caveats for the whole study, not just this receptor: A small fraction of clonotypes showed up in both the CD4 and CD8 compartments, probably as a result of convergent recombination. After the booster, most of the clones that had expanded following primary vaccination were detected again (96% of CD4 and around 90% of CD8), which suggests that memory was broadly maintained. Compared with the primary T-cell response, the secondary T-cell response was faster but weaker, reaching its peak on day 5 rather than on day 15. Because abundant contaminating clonotypes from the bulk population could be contained in FACS-sorted repertoires, computational filtering was required. Because the study included only two donors, the extent to which the findings can be generalized is limited.

From the germline V gene, CDR1 is MRHNA and CDR2 is SNTAGT. A distance of 11 bases separates the germline ends of V and J, which lose 4 bases and 5 bases respectively. Taken from cysteine to phenylalanine, the CDR3 has 13 residues. The sequence is cut down to CDR3 DNA, 39 bases in frame from base 1. Details on this clonotype: Its antigen remains undetermined. Base qualities are missing; no much larger clone stands one base away.

In light of the paper, this sample's treatment or condition label describes: live attenuated yellow fever vaccine strain. At each blood-draw timepoint, two biological replicates of bulk PBMCs were collected. PBMCs were isolated from peripheral blood using a standard Ficoll-Paque protocol. TriZol was used to extract RNA from bulk PBMCs, from CD4 and CD8 fractions, and from dextramer-positive and dextramer-negative fractions. TCR cDNA was synthesized by 5'RACE template switching, through which a universal primer site and unique molecular identifiers were introduced. cDNA synthesis was primed from both the TCR alpha and TCR beta constant segments. Library amplification used two PCR steps, and the second PCR step added sample barcodes and sequencing adapters. Sequencing of libraries was done on Illumina HiSeq 2500 (2x100 bp) or NovaSeq (2x150 bp). From the authors' description of their analysis: MIGEC handled demultiplexing of reads and collapsing into UMI consensus sequences, while MiXCR performed V(D)J alignment. Vaccine-responding clonotypes were identified with edgeR using replicate PBMC samples, with FDR below 0.01 and a log2 fold change above 5 up to day 15 being required. CD4 or CD8 identity was assigned to each bulk clonotype according to whether the clonotype was present at higher abundance in the sequenced CD4 repertoire or the sequenced CD8 repertoire. Through fastp at Q25 and MiXCR, TCRdb rebuilt clones from the public reads, retaining in-frame beta chains. CDR3 protein sequences are deduplicated, and each keeps its most common genes and DNA. TCRdb, rather than the study authors, made the V and J calls. The sample yields hundreds of thousands of distinct CDR3 sequences; about a fifth were counted once. The top ten clonotypes cover around 17% of the sample.

The receptor was isolated from a man in his late teens or twenties who received the YFV17D yellow fever vaccine. The sequence is built from TRBV6-4 and TRBJ2-5; no D gene is confidently identified. The sample in question was PBMCs, obtained 21 days after the first yellow fever vaccination. The CDR3 is CASSVWALETQYF. The base sequence is TGTGCCAGCAGTGTGTGGGCACTGGAGACCCAGTACTTC.